This T cell receptor beta chain was sequenced in a study of neurological immune-mediated disorders. This clonotype was detected many times. CDR3 length: 13 amino acids. The germline gives CDR1 DFQATT, CDR2 SNEGSKA (reference sequence). Trimming stripped 6 bases from V and 4 bases from J, with 12 bases between. From the 5' RACE reads, TCRdb called clonotypes with MiXCR, one entry per CDR3 protein. The data show tens of thousands of distinct CDR3 sequences, under 20% seen once. This receptor was taken from a woman between 40 and 50 years old in good health. The sequenced sample was PBMCs. The chain combines TRBV20-1 with TRBJ2-2; D is possibly TRBD1 or TRBD2 (5 bases each). In DNA, the CDR3 is TGCAGTGCACGAGGGCAGGGCACCGGGGAGCTGTTTTTT. It is translated as CSARGQGTGELFF.